These 7 T cell receptor beta chains were sequenced from one sample in a study of cytomegalovirus exposure and HLA in healthy donors. Vbeta (60) and Jbeta (13) primers were used in the PCR. TCRdb keeps only in-frame clones here, not all; method: immunoSEQ multiplex PCR. The sample contains about 130,000 clones, just under 80% of which appear only once. Sequenced material: PBMCs. The origin of the receptors is a man under 40 in good health.

The chain links TRBV5-6 to TRBJ2-7, with 12 nucleotides matching TRBD2. Germline CDR1 is SGHDT and CDR2 is YYEEEE. The CDR3 spans 17 residues. V dropped 4 bases and J dropped 6; count of bases not matched to a gene: 14. The CDR3 is CASSPPGLAGGPFEQYF. CDR3 nucleotides: TGTGCCAGCAGCCCCCCGGGTCTAGCGGGAGGGCCTTTCGAGCAGTACTTC.

This chain links TRBV15 with TRBJ1-2; D ambiguous. The CDR3 length is 15 residues. Germline CDR1 LNHNV, CDR2 YYDKDF (reference sequence). V lost 9 bases, J lost 2 bases, and 19 bases lay in between. The CDR3 is CATGSGGVRNYGYTF. The DNA for the CDR3 is TGTGCCACTGGCAGCGGCGGTGTTCGGAACTATGGCTACACCTTC.

This clone was observed a single time. This rearrangement joins TRBV18 to TRBJ2-3; 9 bases are a match to TRBD1. The CDR3 contains 16 residues. Germline V gene lookup returns CDR1 KGHSH and CDR2 LQKENI. The V and J ends lost 5 bases and 1 base, in that order; junction bases with no gene match: 7. CDR3 nucleotides: TGTGCCAGCTCAGGACCGGGACAGGGTCGCACAGATACGCAGTATTTT. This encodes CASSGPGQGRTDTQYF.

The rearrangement uses TRBV10-3 and TRBJ2-7; 8 bases are a match to TRBD2. Germline-derived CDR1 and CDR2 are ENHRY and SYGVKD. V trimming: 6 bases; J trimming: 3 bases; junction bases outside the gene matches: 10. The CDR3 contains 15 residues. The CDR3: CAISEPGLGGYEQYF. In DNA form, the CDR3 reads TGTGCCATCAGCGAGCCGGGACTAGGCGGCTACGAGCAGTACTTC.

The genes are TRBV19 and TRBJ2-1, with D tentatively TRBD2 (5 bases). CDR1 and CDR2 (germline): LNHDA, SQIVND (reference sequence). The CDR3 is 12 residues long. With 7 bases removed from V and 8 bases from J, the gap between germline ends came to 12 bases. The CDR3, as DNA: TGTGCCAGTACAAGCGGTAGCGATGAGCAGTTCTTC. Translation: CASTSGSDEQFF.

The chain has TRBV6-5 and TRBJ2-4; D is ambiguous. The CDR3 has 13 amino acids. The germline V and J ends were trimmed by 0 bases and 6 bases, with 6 bases remaining between them. Per germline, CDR1 MNHEY and CDR2 SVGAGI. CDR3 residues: CASSYSPGNIQYF. Written as DNA, the CDR3 is TGTGCCAGCAGTTACTCTCCGGGAAACATTCAGTACTTC.

This clone has a handful of counts. The J gene is TRBJ2-7, the V gene TRBV11-3, with TRBD2 matching 7 bases. V was pared by 3 bases and J by 0 bases, with 14 bases of the junction left unmatched. The V gene's germline CDR1 is SGHNT and CDR2 YENEEA. The CDR3 consists of 18 residues. The CDR3 bases are TGTGCCAGCAGCTTGGGCAGCGGGGTAGGCGGTTCCTCCTACGAGCAGTACTTC. This sequence encodes CASSLGSGVGGSSYEQYF. Full variable domain (outside the CDR3, taken from reference TRBV11-3 and TRBJ2-7): EAGVVQSPRYKIIEKKQPVAFWCNPISGHNTLYWYLQNLGQGPELLIRYENEEAVDDSQLPKDRFSAERLKGVDSTLKIQPAELGDSAVYLCASSLGSGVGGSSYEQYFGPGTRLTVT.